The T cell receptor (beta chain) under discussion was sequenced for a study of T-cell memory formation after mild COVID-19. Using its own MiXCR run on the 5' RACE reads, TCRdb lists one record per CDR3 protein. The repertoire has 300,000 to 350,000 distinct CDR3 sequences, 10% to 15% of them found once; the top ten carry over 20%. A few counts support this clonotype. The CDR3 length is 14 residues. Losses at the gene ends were 2 bases for V and 5 bases for J; bases not matched to a gene: 4. The germline gives CDR1 SGHAT, CDR2 FQNNGV. Sequencing was carried out using PBMCs or a T cell subset sorted from them (not recorded which). V usage is TRBV11-2 and J usage is TRBJ1-2; 8 nucleotides line up with TRBD1. The TCR sequence derives from a man between 18 and 35 years old who had mild COVID-19 (a few samples of this study predate the infection). Cell type and time point are not known. The CDR3 here is CASSLPGGRYGYTF. The CDR3, as DNA: TGTGCCAGCAGCTTACCAGGGGGCCGATATGGCTACACCTTC.